The next 20 T cell receptor beta chains were all read from a single sample in a study of cytomegalovirus exposure and HLA in healthy donors. PCR primers comprised 60 Vbeta and 13 Jbeta primers. Assay: immunoSEQ multiplex PCR; the TCRdb copy retains only in-frame clones and omits some. Recorded for this sample: 200,000 to 250,000 clones. Source material: PBMCs. The receptors stem from a woman in her 30s in good health and CMV-seropositive.

The chain uses TRBV5-1 and TRBJ2-1; 8 nucleotides agree with TRBD2. The J segment lost 3 bases and the V segment lost 0 bases, leaving 11 bases of the junction unmatched. The CDR3 consists of 18 residues. Per the germline V gene, CDR1 is SGHRS and CDR2 is YFSETQ. Written as DNA, the CDR3 is TGCGCCAGCAGCTTGGCCCGAGCGGGGGCCTACTTCTACAATGAGCAGTTCTTC. Protein: CASSLARAGAYFYNEQFF.

The CDR3 region is CASSPGHQGKLFF. The DNA for the CDR3 is TGTGCCAGCAGCCCGGGACACCAGGGGAAACTGTTTTTT. The chain combines TRBV6-5 with TRBJ1-4; D may be TRBD1 (6 bases). V lost 6 bases and J 11 bases, leaving 16 bases between the germline ends. Germline V gene lookup returns CDR1 MNHEY and CDR2 SVGAGI. The CDR3 runs 13 residues.

With regard to this clone: The identical CDR3 is also encoded by other nucleotide sequences in the sample. The rearrangement links TRBV5-1 to TRBJ1-1; D not resolved. V was cut by 0 bases and J by 0 bases, with 6 bases left in between. CDR3 length: 14 residues. Germline lookup yields CDR1 SGHRS and CDR2 YFSETQ. CDR3 in amino acids: CASSLDSLNTEAFF. Written as DNA, the CDR3 is TGCGCCAGCAGCTTGGATTCGTTGAACACTGAAGCTTTCTTT. The complete variable domain, with remaining parts taken from reference TRBV5-1 and TRBJ1-1, reads KAGVTQTPRYLIKTRGQQVTLSCSPISGHRSVSWYQQTPGQGLQFLFEYFSETQRNKGNFPGRFSGRQFSNSRSEMNVSTLELGDSALYLCASSLDSLNTEAFFGQGTRLTVV.

CDR3 loop: CASSSSSVFGDTQYF. The CDR3 coding sequence is TGTGCCAGCAGTTCTTCTAGCGTATTTGGAGATACGCAGTATTTT. V usage is TRBV7-8 and J usage is TRBJ2-3; D might be TRBD2 (6 bases). The ends were cut back, 6 bases at V and 5 bases at J, with 18 bases in the middle. The CDR3 sequence is 15 residues long. Germline CDR1 and CDR2: SGHVS and FQNEAQ.

The chain recombines TRBV28 with TRBJ2-7; D possibly corresponds to TRBD2 (6 bases). Trimming stripped 7 bases from V and 4 bases from J, with 17 bases between. This CDR3 has 14 amino acids. Germline CDR1 MDHEN, CDR2 SYDVKM. Here the CDR3 DNA reads TGTGCCAGCACTCGAGCGGGCCTCCTATACGAGCAGTACTTC. Protein: CASTRAGLLYEQYF.

This sequence joins TRBV14 and TRBJ2-7, with 7 nucleotides matching TRBD2. The CDR3 contains 18 residues. The V segment lost 0 bases and the J segment 2 bases; nucleotides outside the gene matches: 13. Per the germline V gene, CDR1 is SGHDN and CDR2 is FVKESK. This chain's CDR3 is CASSQDRSWGGKTYEQYF. CDR3 DNA sequence: TGTGCCAGCAGCCAAGACCGGAGCTGGGGGGGAAAAACCTACGAGCAGTACTTC.

This chain uses TRBV9 with TRBJ2-2, with D perhaps TRBD2 (7 bases). Between the trimmed V and J ends, which lost 2 bases and 4 bases, there was a span of 15 bases. Germline V gives CDR1 SGDLS, CDR2 YYNGEE. The CDR3 is 16 residues long. CDR3: CASSVLGGPGTGELFF. In DNA, the CDR3 is TGTGCCAGCAGCGTCCTGGGGGGGCCGGGCACCGGGGAGCTGTTTTTT.

The genes are TRBV28 and TRBJ1-1; 9 bases map to TRBD1. Unmatched junction bases numbered 8, after V lost 5 bases and J lost 4 bases. The CDR3 contains 15 residues. Germline lookup yields CDR1 MDHEN and CDR2 SYDVKM. The CDR3 reads CASSPPSTGGTEAFF. CDR3 in DNA: TGTGCCAGCAGTCCTCCCTCGACAGGGGGCACTGAAGCTTTCTTT.

The chain couples TRBV27 to TRBJ2-5; perhaps TRBD2 as D (5 bases). The J call may be incorrect, as the DNA end agrees better with TRBJ2-7. Germline V gene sequence: CDR1 MNHEY, CDR2 SMNVEV (reference sequence). There are 14 residues in the CDR3. The CDR3 bases are TGTGCCAGCAGTTTAGGTTCCCCGGGGTACGAGCAGTACTTC. The encoded protein is CASSLGSPGYEQYF.

The V call is TRBV6-1, the J call TRBJ1-3; a weak D match, TRBD1 (5 bases). Germline V gene sequence: CDR1 MNHNS, CDR2 SASEGT. The length of the CDR3 is 15 residues. V was shortened by 7 bases and J by 0 bases, with 13 bases between the two germline ends. CDR3 region: CASTHGQNSGNTIYF. The CDR3 bases are TGTGCCAGCACTCACGGACAAAACTCTGGAAACACCATATATTTT.

The chain employs TRBV9 and TRBJ1-4; D remains ambiguous. The CDR3 contains 15 residues. Per the germline V gene, CDR1 is SGDLS and CDR2 is YYNGEE. The ends were cut back, 0 bases at V and 8 bases at J, with 14 bases in the middle. The CDR3 DNA sequence: TGTGCCAGCAGCGTAGATTTCAGTCCTCCAGAAAAACTGTTTTTT. As protein: CASSVDFSPPEKLFF.

This chain links TRBV6-1 with TRBJ1-5, with 7 nucleotides matching TRBD1. The length of the CDR3 is 17 residues. Looked up from germline, CDR1 is MNHNS and CDR2 is SASEGT. The ends lost 4 bases at V and 0 bases at J; junction bases unmatched: 9. This CDR3 reads CASSVLRGTHSNQPQHF. DNA for the CDR3: TGTGCCAGCAGTGTACTCAGGGGGACACATAGCAATCAGCCCCAGCATTTT.

CDR3 amino acids: CASSYPEGNTEAFF. CDR3 DNA sequence: TGTGCCAGCAGCTACCCGGAGGGGAACACTGAAGCTTTCTTT. This chain links TRBV6-6 with TRBJ1-1; no clear D. The CDR3 covers 14 residues. V dropped 6 bases and J dropped 1 base, with 12 bases sitting between them. Germline V gene data show CDR1 as MNHNY and CDR2 as SVGAGI (reference sequence).

CDR3 loop: CASSPLAGGIYNEQFF. In DNA form, the CDR3 reads TGCGCCAGCAGCCCCCTAGCGGGAGGGATCTACAATGAGCAGTTCTTC. V gene TRBV4-3 combines with J gene TRBJ2-1; 12 positions agree with TRBD2. From germline, CDR1 is LGHNA and CDR2 YSLEER. The CDR3 runs 16 residues. The trim removed 4 bases at V and 3 bases at J, leaving 4 bases unmatched.

The CDR3 bases are TGTGCCATCAGCCCTGACAGGGACAATCAGCCCCAGCATTTT. Amino acid sequence: CAISPDRDNQPQHF. The chain is built from TRBV10-3 and TRBJ1-5, with 7 bases lining up with TRBD1. The V gene's germline CDR1 is ENHRY and CDR2 SYGVKD. This CDR3 is 14 amino acids long. J lost 3 bases, V lost 6 bases, and 5 bases had no gene match.

The rearrangement links TRBV29-1 to TRBJ2-7, with 15 bases matching TRBD2. Germline CDR1 SQVTM, CDR2 ANQGSEA. The junction had 5 bases not matched to a gene; V was cut back by 5 bases and J by 0 bases. The CDR3 loop spans 16 amino acids. CDR3 region: CSVSGTSGRPSYEQYF. Written as DNA, the CDR3 is TGCAGCGTTTCCGGGACTAGCGGGAGGCCCTCCTACGAGCAGTACTTC.

This rearrangement joins TRBV5-1 to TRBJ2-2; TRBD2 matches at 8 bases. The length of the CDR3 is 16 residues. Germline V gene data show CDR1 as SGHRS and CDR2 as YFSETQ. V lost 2 bases and J lost 0; bases outside the gene matches: 3. Here the CDR3 reads CASSLLAASNTGELFF. Written as DNA, the CDR3 is TGCGCCAGCAGCTTACTAGCGGCTTCGAACACCGGGGAGCTGTTTTTT.

The chain couples TRBV25-1 to TRBJ1-2, with D possibly being TRBD1 (6 bases). The germline V gene has CDR1 MGHDK and CDR2 SYGVNS. CDR3 length equals 15 residues. Trimming pared 3 bases from V and 4 bases from J, leaving 15 bases between. Here the CDR3 reads CASSDTTRGIYGYTF. The CDR3 DNA sequence: TGTGCCAGCAGTGACACTACAAGGGGGATCTATGGCTACACCTTC.

V is TRBV4-1 and J is TRBJ2-5; no firm D call. The germline gives CDR1 MGHRA, CDR2 YSYEKL. The CDR3 sequence is 13 residues long. Trimming stripped 1 base from V and 5 bases from J, with 8 bases between. CDR3 DNA sequence: TGCGCCAGCAGCCAAGGGGCGCTGGAGACCCAGTACTTC. This gives the protein CASSQGALETQYF.

The chain has TRBV18 and TRBJ2-7; 11 nucleotides align to TRBD1. The germline V gene has CDR1 KGHSH and CDR2 LQKENI. The CDR3 consists of 15 residues. J lost 5 bases, V lost 3 bases, and 6 bases had no gene match. The DNA for the CDR3 is TGTGCCAGCTCACCTAGAATGGGACAGGGGGACGAGCAGTACTTC. Translation gives CASSPRMGQGDEQYF. Full variable domain (rest looked up from reference TRBV18 and TRBJ2-7): NAGVMQNPRHLVRRRGQEARLRCSPMKGHSHVYWYRQLPEEGLKFMVYLQKENIIDESGMPKERFSAEFPKEGPSILRIQQVVRGDSAAYFCASSPRMGQGDEQYFGPGTRLTVT.